One sample yielded the 29 T cell receptor beta chains listed below, sequenced in a study of blood T cell repertoires in COVID-19 (dated by TCRdb to the early 2020s). Library generation was performed with the immunoSEQ multiplex PCR assay. The table was pulled from immuneACCESS by TCRdb, which kept in-frame rearrangements only. Such tables lose some clones; where checked, under half of the loss comes from unresolved V genes, and the rest has no known cause. This sample comprises fewer than 70,000 clones, roughly 89% of them detected only once. The biggest ten clones account for 8.2% of the sample. Sequencing was carried out using peripheral blood. The receptors were sampled from a man over 45 with active COVID-19.

This clone was recorded only once. The chain carries TRBV12-5 and TRBJ2-5, with 12 nucleotides matching TRBD2. Germline CDR1 is LGHNT and CDR2 is FRNRAP. The CDR3 runs to 14 residues. Unmatched junction bases numbered 4, after V lost 6 bases and J lost 5 bases. The CDR3 is CASGRTSGVETQYF. The CDR3 DNA is TGTGCTAGTGGCCGGACTAGCGGGGTCGAGACCCAGTACTTC.

The chain recombines TRBV3-1 (or the pseudogene TRBV3-2) with TRBJ2-7; the match to TRBD2 covers 7 bases. CDR3 length equals 15 residues. Trimming cost V 3 bases and J 3 bases; bases outside gene matches: 8. Germline CDR1 and CDR2: LGHDT and YNNKEL (reference sequence). The CDR3 here is CASSQALAVGYEQYF. The CDR3 coding sequence is TGTGCCAGCAGCCAGGCGCTAGCGGTGGGCTACGAGCAGTACTTC.

Notes on this clone: The sample carries other DNA sequences with the same CDR3. The rearrangement links TRBV3-1 (or the pseudogene TRBV3-2) to TRBJ2-5, with D possibly TRBD2 on 5 matching bases. Trimming cost V 5 bases and J 2 bases, with 9 bases left between them. Germline CDR1 reads LGHDT; CDR2 reads YNNKEL (reference sequence). This CDR3 comprises 13 residues. The CDR3 is CASSSRGQETQYF. As DNA, the CDR3 is TGTGCCAGCAGCTCTCGGGGTCAAGAGACCCAGTACTTC.

The V gene is TRBV4-1, the J gene TRBJ2-1, with a possible D match to TRBD2 (5 bases). The CDR3 totals 18 residues. CDR1 and CDR2 from the germline V gene are MGHRA and YSYEKL. The V end was cut by 3 bases, the J end by 0 bases, with 18 bases between. This chain's CDR3 is CASSHLVLTTSSYNEQFF. The DNA of the CDR3 is TGCGCCAGCAGCCACCTAGTCCTGACTACGAGCTCCTACAATGAGCAGTTCTTC.

The chain combines TRBV19 with TRBJ1-1; TRBD1 agrees at 9 bases. This CDR3 comprises 15 residues. From germline, CDR1 is LNHDA and CDR2 SQIVND (reference sequence). Unmatched junction bases numbered 8, after V lost 6 bases and J lost 3 bases. The CDR3 DNA sequence: TGTGCCAGTAGGATAAACAGGGGGCCTCACACTGAAGCTTTCTTT. Translated: CASRINRGPHTEAFF.

The chain has TRBV18 and TRBJ1-1; D gene uncertain. The CDR3 is 14 residues long. V was shortened by 1 base and J by 1 base, with 7 bases between the two germline ends. CDR1 is KGHSH, CDR2 LQKENI, per germline. The CDR3 region is CASSPRSRNTEAFF. The CDR3 region has the DNA TGTGCCAGCTCACCACGGTCGCGGAACACTGAAGCTTTCTTT.

V and J are TRBV11-2 and TRBJ1-2; 8 bases fit TRBD1. J was trimmed by 8 bases and V by 1 base; bases with no gene match: 9. There are 15 residues in the CDR3. The germline gives CDR1 SGHAT, CDR2 FQNNGV. The CDR3 reads CASSLAGRGLKGYTF. The CDR3 region has the DNA TGTGCCAGCAGCTTAGCGGGCAGGGGGCTAAAGGGCTACACCTTC. Full variable domain (outside the CDR3, taken from reference TRBV11-2 and TRBJ1-2): EAGVAQSPRYKIIEKRQSVAFWCNPISGHATLYWYQQILGQGPKLLIQFQNNGVVDDSQLPKDRFSAERLKGVDSTLKIQPAKLEDSAVYLCASSLAGRGLKGYTFGSGTRLTVV.

This clone was counted a single time. The chain uses TRBV3-1 (or the pseudogene TRBV3-2) and TRBJ1-1; TRBD1 matches at 7 bases. The V gene end was trimmed by 7 bases and the J gene end by 0 bases; junction bases not matched to a gene: 11. This CDR3 has 16 residues. Germline-derived CDR1 and CDR2 are LGHDT and YNNKEL (reference sequence). DNA for the CDR3: TGTGCCAGCAACCTACACCGGACAGGAGTGAACACTGAAGCTTTCTTT. Translated: CASNLHRTGVNTEAFF.

The CDR3 sequence: CASSNRDTWLYEQYF. The CDR3 DNA reads TGTGCCAGCAGCAATCGGGACACCTGGTTGTACGAGCAGTACTTC. V usage is TRBV21-1 and J usage is TRBJ2-7; TRBD1 reflects the table's D call only, with no check against the DNA. TRBV21-1 is reported as a pseudogene. The CDR3 covers 15 residues.

The gene calls are TRBV10-3 and TRBJ2-1; a possible D gene is TRBD2 (6 bases). Trimming stripped 2 bases from V and 4 bases from J, with 9 bases between. The CDR3 runs to 14 residues. The germline V gene encodes CDR1 ENHRY and CDR2 SYGVKD. Here the CDR3 DNA reads TGTGCCATCAGTGAGATTAGCGGTTACAATGAGCAGTTCTTC. This encodes CAISEISGYNEQFF.

The gene calls are TRBV5-1 and TRBJ1-6; 7 bases agree with TRBD1. V lost 2 bases, J lost 7 bases, and 6 bases stayed unmatched. CDR3 length: 15 residues. Germline CDR1 is SGHRS and CDR2 is YFSETQ. CDR3: CASSLTGASNSPLHF. The CDR3 DNA is TGCGCCAGCAGCTTAACAGGGGCTTCGAATTCACCCCTCCACTTT.

This clone was picked up one time. J is TRBJ2-1 and V is TRBV13; possibly TRBD2 for D (5 bases). The CDR3 has 15 amino acids. Germline V gene lookup returns CDR1 PRHDT and CDR2 FYEKMQ (reference sequence). Trimming left V 5 bases short and J 4 bases short, with 15 bases between. The DNA for the CDR3 is TGTGCCAGCAGCGCAATGAGCGGCGGGTACAATGAGCAGTTCTTC. It yields the protein CASSAMSGGYNEQFF.

The chain links TRBV6-5 to TRBJ2-7; possible D gene TRBD1, 5 bases. Trimming removed 7 bases at V and 1 base at J, with 14 bases between. This CDR3 contains 14 residues. In germline, CDR1 is MNHEY, CDR2 SVGAGI. The CDR3 bases are TGTGCCAGCACGCAGGGTTTGACTTCCTACGAGCAGTACTTC. It is translated as CASTQGLTSYEQYF.

The chain combines TRBV6-5 with TRBJ1-2; 7 bases are shared with TRBD1. This CDR3 contains 12 residues. Germline assignment: CDR1 MNHEY and CDR2 SVGAGI. The V and J ends lost 7 bases and 2 bases, in that order; junction bases with no gene match: 1. The CDR3 nucleotides are TGTGCCAGCACGGACAGGAACTATGGCTACACCTTC. Translated: CASTDRNYGYTF.

In DNA form, the CDR3 reads TGTGCCAGCCGGGACCTGAGACAGGGGGCGACTGAAGCTTTCTTT. It encodes CASRDLRQGATEAFF. The chain couples TRBV2 to TRBJ1-1, with 10 bases matching TRBD1. The CDR3 sequence is 15 residues long. The V gene end was trimmed by 8 bases and the J gene end by 5 bases; junction bases not matched to a gene: 11. Germline CDR1 SNHLY, CDR2 FYNNEI.

The table lists this clone with a count of one. This sequence joins TRBV28 and TRBJ1-1; D ambiguous. Germline assignment: CDR1 MDHEN and CDR2 SYDVKM. CDR3 length: 14 residues. V was pared by 4 bases and J by 10 bases, with 19 bases between. The CDR3 sequence: CASSYPAGGTGAFF. The CDR3 bases are TGTGCCAGCAGTTACCCCGCGGGAGGCACGGGAGCTTTCTTT.

The chain employs TRBV11-2 and TRBJ2-7; TRBD1 is a possible D gene (6 bases). Trimming stripped 5 bases from V and 6 bases from J, with 17 bases between. Per germline, CDR1 SGHAT and CDR2 FQNNGV. The CDR3 is made up of 14 amino acids. CDR3 nucleotides: TGTGCCAGCAGCACCATTATTACAGGGACCGAGCAGTACTTC. It yields the protein CASSTIITGTEQYF.

This clone showed up just a few times. This chain links TRBV5-1 with TRBJ2-1, with 11 bases fitting TRBD2. Germline values: CDR1 SGHRS, CDR2 YFSETQ. V lost 4 bases, J lost 2 bases, and 5 bases stayed unmatched. The CDR3 runs to 16 residues. This CDR3 is CASSRTSGGPYNEQFF. For the CDR3, the DNA is TGCGCCAGCAGCAGAACTAGCGGGGGACCCTACAATGAGCAGTTCTTC.

This rearrangement joins TRBV6-5 to TRBJ2-3, with TRBD1 matching 7 bases. Germline lookup yields CDR1 MNHEY and CDR2 SVGAGI. The CDR3 covers 15 residues. After removal of 2 bases from V and 3 bases from J, the junction contained 5 bases not matched to a gene. The CDR3 DNA reads as TGTGCCAGCAGTTACGACAGGGTTCGTACAGATACGCAGTATTTT. Encoded protein: CASSYDRVRTDTQYF.

The chain employs TRBV13 and TRBJ2-1, with TRBD2 matching over 12 bases. V trimming: 4 bases; J trimming: 4 bases; junction bases outside the gene matches: 8. The CDR3 has 17 amino acids. Germline-derived CDR1 and CDR2 are PRHDT and FYEKMQ (reference sequence). CDR3 sequence (DNA): TGTGCCAGCAGCTCGACTAGCGGGGGAGAAATATACAATGAGCAGTTCTTC. Translated: CASSSTSGGEIYNEQFF.

This chain connects TRBV5-7 to TRBJ2-3; 10 positions agree with TRBD2. TRBV5-7 is identified as an open reading frame with a role that is uncertain. Trimming cost V 0 bases and J 0 bases; bases outside gene matches: 4. This CDR3 has 17 residues. The chain's CDR3 is CASSLVSSGSSTDTQYF. The CDR3 DNA reads TGTGCCAGCAGCTTGGTTTCTAGCGGGAGTAGCACAGATACGCAGTATTTT.

The rearrangement uses TRBV6-6 and TRBJ1-2; TRBD1 might be the D (6 bases). V was shortened by 6 bases and J by 3 bases, with 11 bases between the two germline ends. CDR1 and CDR2 (germline): MNHNY, SVGAGI (reference sequence). This CDR3 is 13 amino acids long. The DNA for the CDR3 is TGTGCCAGCAGGAGGGACATTGACTATGGCTACACCTTC. Its translation: CASRRDIDYGYTF.

The V and J genes are TRBV27 and TRBJ1-1, with 11 bases matching TRBD1. With 5 bases clipped from V and 5 bases from J, the junction kept 7 bases outside the gene matches. This CDR3 is 15 amino acids long. CDR1 MNHEY and CDR2 SMNVEV come from the germline V gene (reference sequence). The CDR3 loop is CASSPLGQGGTEAFF. The CDR3 DNA reads as TGTGCCAGCAGTCCCTTGGGACAGGGGGGAACTGAAGCTTTCTTT.

The V and J genes are TRBV3-1 (or the pseudogene TRBV3-2) and TRBJ2-5; D uncertain. The V gene lost 4 bases and the J gene lost 2 bases, with 14 bases spanning the gap. This CDR3 spans 15 amino acids. From germline, CDR1 is LGHDT and CDR2 YNNKEL (reference sequence). DNA of the CDR3: TGTGCCAGCAGCCCCAAAGGCCGGAGACAAGAGACCCAGTACTTC. It specifies CASSPKGRRQETQYF.

This chain joins TRBV11-3 and TRBJ2-2, with D perhaps matching TRBD2 (6 bases). The V end lost 3 bases, the J end lost 7 bases, and 12 bases lay between the germline ends. The length of the CDR3 is 14 residues. Germline CDR1 SGHNT, CDR2 YENEEA. CDR3 region: CASSFAGPLGELFF. In DNA form, the CDR3 reads TGTGCCAGCAGCTTTGCGGGGCCCCTCGGGGAGCTGTTTTTT. Using reference TRBV11-3 and TRBJ2-2 for the parts outside the CDR3, the full variable domain is EAGVVQSPRYKIIEKKQPVAFWCNPISGHNTLYWYLQNLGQGPELLIRYENEEAVDDSQLPKDRFSAERLKGVDSTLKIQPAELGDSAVYLCASSFAGPLGELFFGEGSRLTVL.

The chain's CDR3 is CASSPGLHSNEQFF. CDR3 bases: TGTGCCAGCTCACCCGGACTCCACAGTAATGAGCAGTTCTTC. The chain is built from TRBV18 and TRBJ2-1; the D gene is possibly TRBD2 (5 bases). CDR1 is KGHSH, CDR2 LQKENI, per germline. This CDR3 comprises 14 residues. V lost 3 bases, J lost 7 bases, and 13 bases lay in between.

The chain joins TRBV7-9 to TRBJ1-4; 9 nucleotides line up with TRBD1. CDR3 length equals 15 residues. V was clipped by 4 bases and J by 6 bases; unmatched bases: 6. CDR1 is SEHNR, CDR2 FQNEAQ, per germline (reference sequence). CDR3 protein: CASSSQTGGYEKLFF. The CDR3, as DNA: TGTGCCAGCAGCTCACAGACAGGGGGATATGAAAAACTGTTTTTT.

The chain couples TRBV7-9 to TRBJ1-2; TRBD1 agrees at 9 bases. The CDR3 totals 15 residues. CDR1 and CDR2 (germline): SEHNR, FQNEAQ (reference sequence). The V segment lost 6 bases and the J segment 3 bases; nucleotides outside the gene matches: 8. The CDR3 loop is CASSFTGGSDYGYTF. DNA of the CDR3: TGTGCCAGCAGTTTTACAGGGGGCTCCGACTATGGCTACACCTTC. Full variable domain (missing parts from reference TRBV7-9 and TRBJ1-2): DTGVSQNPRHKITKRGQNVTFRCDPISEHNRLYWYRQTLGQGPEFLTYFQNEAQLEKSRLLSDRFSAERPKGSFSTLEIQRTEQGDSAMYLCASSFTGGSDYGYTFGSGTRLTVV.

The V call is TRBV6-5, the J call TRBJ2-7; D perhaps matches TRBD2 (7 bases). The V end lost 5 bases, the J end lost 5 bases, and 10 bases lay between the germline ends. CDR1 and CDR2 (germline): MNHEY, SVGAGI. The CDR3 runs to 12 residues. CDR3 DNA sequence: TGTGCCAGCAGTCGCGGGGGCGACGAGCAGTACTTC. Amino acid sequence: CASSRGGDEQYF.